The 31 T cell receptor beta chains in this list originate from one sample, sequenced in a study of regulatory T cells in long-lasting Graves disease. Regarding time point: newly diagnosed GD, antithyroid drugs for less than 3 months. PBMC-derived RNA was used for the TCR library. iRepertoire HTBI primers and Arm-PCR of CDR3 regions built TCR beta libraries. TCRdb redid the calling of the multiplex PCR reads with MiXCR, one entry per CDR3 protein. The sample shows about 610,000 distinct CDR3 sequences, around 15% of them seen only once. The sample was also reused in another study, on T cells in Graves' hyperthyroidism and ophthalmopathy.

The sequenced sample was peripheral blood mononuclear cells (PBMCs), obtained at new diagnosis, from a patient treated with antithyroid drugs. These receptors originate from a man in his late teens or twenties with Graves disease.

This clonotype was picked up many times. This chain joins TRBV30 and TRBJ1-1; possible D gene TRBD1, 5 bases. V was pared by 4 bases and J by 7 bases, with 10 bases between. This CDR3 contains 11 residues. From germline, CDR1 is GTSNPN and CDR2 SVGIG (reference sequence). CDR3: CAWTRGDEAFF. The CDR3 DNA sequence: TGTGCCTGGACGAGGGGCGATGAAGCTTTCTTT.

A word on this clonotype: Sequence at one end of the junction differs from germline and may be a read error. The rearrangement uses TRBV5-1 and TRBJ2-4, with 9 bases identical to TRBD1. The CDR3 is 16 residues long. Germline V gives CDR1 SGHRS, CDR2 YFSETQ. The DNA of the CDR3 is TGCGCCAGCAGCTTGAGGGGGACAGGGTCCTACAATGGGCAGTCCTTC. It translates to CASSLRGTGSYNGQSF. Drawing the rest from reference TRBV5-1 and TRBJ2-4, the complete variable domain is KAGVTQTPRYLIKTRGQQVTLSCSPISGHRSVSWYQQTPGQGLQFLFEYFSETQRNKGNFPGRFSGRQFSNSRSEMNVSTLELGDSALYLCASSLRGTGSYNGQSFGAGTRLSVL.

This clonotype came up many times. The V and J genes are TRBV28 and TRBJ1-5; no clear D. This CDR3 region has 15 residues. Germline V lookup: CDR1 MDHEN, CDR2 SYDVKM. The V end was cut by 6 bases, the J end by 9 bases, with 21 bases between. CDR3 in DNA: TGTGCCAGCAGCCCCGATGGACCAGGCGTTTGGCCCCAGCATTTT. Protein sequence: CASSPDGPGVWPQHF.

This clonotype was detected many times. The V and J genes are TRBV11-1 and TRBJ2-1, with 9 bases fitting TRBD2. CDR3 size: 16 residues. V lost 5 bases, J lost 1 base, and 6 bases stayed unmatched. Germline assignment: CDR1 SGHAT and CDR2 FQDESV (reference sequence). CDR3 protein: CASSPNSGGSYNEQFF. The CDR3, as DNA: TGTGCCAGCAGCCCGAACAGCGGGGGGTCCTACAATGAGCAGTTCTTC.

This clonotype has a handful of counts. The chain has TRBV15 and TRBJ2-5; D is uncertain. The CDR3 is 13 residues long. V lost 0 bases and J 2 bases, leaving 4 bases between the germline ends. The germline gives CDR1 LNHNV, CDR2 YYDKDF (reference sequence). The CDR3: CATSRDLQETQYF. DNA for the CDR3: TGTGCCACCAGCAGAGACCTTCAAGAGACCCAGTACTTC.

This sequence joins TRBV30 and TRBJ1-2; weak D call: TRBD1 (5 bases). The germline CDR1 and CDR2 sequences are GTSNPN and SVGIG (reference sequence). This CDR3 is built from 12 residues. Deletions cut 2 bases from V and 2 bases from J, with 6 bases between. Written as DNA, the CDR3 is TGTGCCTGGAGTAAGGGGAACTATGGCTACACCTTC. It encodes CAWSKGNYGYTF. The variable domain in full, completed from reference TRBV30 and TRBJ1-2, reads SQTIHQWPATLVQPVGSPLSLECTVEGTSNPNLYWYRQAAGRGLQLLFYSVGIGQISSEVPQNLSASRPQDRQFILSSKKLLLSDSGFYLCAWSKGNYGYTFGSGTRLTVV.

This clonotype was detected a few times. The CDR3 nucleotides read TGTGCCTGGAGTGTAAGGGTAGGAAGACCGATGATCCGTGAGCAGTTCTTC. Residues: CAWSVRVGRPMIREQFF. The V gene is TRBV30, the J gene TRBJ2-1; unclear D gene. The CDR3 is 17 amino acids. Trimming cost V 0 bases and J 9 bases, with 24 bases left between them. The V gene's germline CDR1 is GTSNPN and CDR2 SVGIG (reference sequence).

This clonotype was seen at least ten times. The chain links TRBV24-1 to TRBJ2-1, with a tentative D call TRBD1 (6 bases). Trimming took off 5 bases at V and 0 bases at J, with 22 bases between the two ends. Looked up from germline, CDR1 is KGHDR and CDR2 is SFDVKD. The CDR3 totals 19 residues. CDR3 region: CATSARVGRQASSYNEQFF. In DNA form, the CDR3 reads TGTGCCACCAGTGCCCGGGTGGGGCGACAGGCGAGCTCCTACAATGAGCAGTTCTTC.

This clonotype was seen repeatedly, ten times or more. V usage is TRBV3-1 and J usage is TRBJ2-5; 13 bases are shared with TRBD2. Germline loops: CDR1 LGHDT, CDR2 YNNKEL (reference sequence). After removal of 4 bases from V and 4 bases from J, the junction contained 9 bases not matched to a gene. This CDR3 has 17 amino acids. This chain's CDR3 is CASSPWTSGSPRETQYF. Here the CDR3 DNA reads TGTGCCAGCAGCCCCTGGACTAGCGGGAGCCCCCGAGAGACCCAGTACTTC.

This clonotype appeared a few times. The chain combines TRBV20-1 with TRBJ1-5; 10 bases are a match to TRBD1. CDR3 length: 18 amino acids. Looked up from germline, CDR1 is DFQATT and CDR2 is SNEGSKA (reference sequence). Losses at the gene ends were 6 bases for V and 4 bases for J; bases not matched to a gene: 18. The CDR3, as DNA: TGCAGTGCGACGGACAGGGGGAAGGTAGGGCTCCGGAATCAGCCCCAGCATTTT. It codes for CSATDRGKVGLRNQPQHF.

Only a few counts were recorded for this clonotype. The chain employs TRBV5-1 and TRBJ2-1, with a tentative D call TRBD2 (5 bases). The CDR3 covers 14 residues. Trimming stripped 1 base from V and 8 bases from J, with 13 bases between. Germline V gene sequence: CDR1 SGHRS, CDR2 YFSETQ. This chain's CDR3 is CASSLLSTRDEQFF. In nucleotides, the CDR3 is TGCGCCAGCAGCTTGTTGTCGACGCGGGATGAGCAGTTCTTC.

This clonotype occurred many times. This chain joins TRBV10-2 and TRBJ2-7; 11 bases map to TRBD2. Germline assignment: CDR1 WSHSY and CDR2 SAAADI. Unmatched junction bases numbered 6, after V lost 8 bases and J lost 0 bases. The CDR3 spans 15 residues. CDR3 coding DNA: TGCGCCAGCGATTGTAGCGGGAGGGCCTCCTACGAGCAGTACTTC. Amino acids: CASDCSGRASYEQYF.

The V gene is TRBV29-1, the J gene TRBJ2-3; TRBD1 agrees at 9 bases. Looked up from germline, CDR1 is SQVTM and CDR2 is ANQGSEA. After removal of 3 bases from V and 6 bases from J, the junction contained 7 bases not matched to a gene. The CDR3 runs 14 residues. This CDR3 reads CSVDRDRAGDTQYF. The CDR3 DNA sequence: TGCAGCGTTGACCGGGACAGGGCTGGGGATACGCAGTATTTT.

This clonotype was seen many times. V gene TRBV7-8 combines with J gene TRBJ2-5, with D unclear. V was cut by 2 bases and J by 2 bases, with 9 bases left in between. The CDR3 has 14 amino acids. From germline, CDR1 is SGHVS and CDR2 FQNEAQ. The CDR3 loop is CASSLQVLQETQYF. The CDR3 DNA sequence: TGTGCCAGCAGCTTACAAGTGTTGCAAGAGACCCAGTACTTC.

The CDR3 spells CASSQERGRPGELFF. The CDR3 DNA sequence: TGTGCCAGCAGCCAAGAACGCGGGAGGCCCGGGGAGCTGTTTTTT. V is TRBV3-1 and J is TRBJ2-2, with TRBD2 matching 8 bases. Germline lookup yields CDR1 LGHDT and CDR2 YNNKEL (reference sequence). J gave up 6 bases and V 0 bases, and 3 bases lay outside the gene matches. The CDR3 loop spans 15 amino acids.

This clonotype has at least ten counts. The rearrangement uses TRBV11-1 and TRBJ2-2; no reliable D call. V lost 5 bases, J lost 6 bases, and 10 bases lay in between. The CDR3 sequence is 13 residues long. Germline V gene sequence: CDR1 SGHAT, CDR2 FQDESV (reference sequence). Written as DNA, the CDR3 is TGTGCCAGCAGCCCCCAAGAGGCCGGGGAGCTGTTTTTT. Its protein product is CASSPQEAGELFF.

Many counts were recorded for this clonotype. J is TRBJ1-1 and V is TRBV6-1, with a possible D match to TRBD1 (5 bases). This CDR3 is 12 amino acids long. Trimming stripped 10 bases from V and 1 base from J, with 10 bases between. CDR1 and CDR2 (germline): MNHNS, SASEGT. The CDR3 sequence is CATGHRNTEAFF. The CDR3 DNA sequence: TGTGCCACAGGACACCGGAACACTGAAGCTTTCTTT.

The chain uses TRBV27 and TRBJ1-5; D not certain. CDR1 is MNHEY and CDR2 is SMNVEV in the germline V gene (reference sequence). V was pared by 4 bases and J by 0 bases, with 13 bases between. This CDR3 is 16 amino acids long. In DNA form, the CDR3 reads TGTGCCAGCAGTTCAAAGGACTGGTATAGCAATCAGCCCCAGCATTTT. Its translation is CASSSKDWYSNQPQHF.

This clonotype was observed many times. V and J are TRBV12-3 or TRBV12-4 and TRBJ1-1; 8 bases line up with TRBD1. This CDR3 has 15 amino acids. V lost 5 bases, J lost 4 bases, and 9 bases stayed unmatched. This chain's CDR3 is CASSGLRQGFTEAFF. DNA for the CDR3: TGTGCCAGCAGTGGCCTTCGACAGGGGTTCACTGAAGCTTTCTTT.

This clonotype has a count of ten or more. The gene calls are TRBV28 and TRBJ2-7; 7 bases line up with TRBD2. J lost 0 bases, V lost 5 bases, and 7 bases had no gene match. CDR3 length: 15 residues. Per germline, CDR1 MDHEN and CDR2 SYDVKM. The CDR3 loop is CASSDTSAGSYEQYF. CDR3 DNA: TGTGCCAGCAGTGATACTAGCGCGGGCTCCTACGAGCAGTACTTC.

As to this clonotype: A much more abundant neighbour one base away suggests this may be a read error. The rearrangement uses TRBV20-1 and TRBJ1-2, with TRBD1 as a possible D gene (5 bases). This CDR3 is 14 amino acids long. V was clipped by 1 base and J by 4 bases, with 13 bases between them. In germline, CDR1 is DFQATT, CDR2 SNEGSKA (reference sequence). Here the CDR3 reads CSARVWDPPYGYTF. The CDR3 coding sequence is TGCAGTGCTAGAGTTTGGGACCCTCCCTATGGCTACACCTTC.

This clonotype was counted a few times. The CDR3 coding sequence is TGTGCCTGGAGTAACAGGATCAATCAGCCCCAGCATTTT. Encoded protein: CAWSNRINQPQHF. This sequence joins TRBV30 and TRBJ1-5; maybe TRBD1 (5 bases). This CDR3 is built from 13 residues. Trimming pared 2 bases from V and 3 bases from J, leaving 8 bases between. Germline lookup yields CDR1 GTSNPN and CDR2 SVGIG (reference sequence).

This clonotype came up a few times. The gene calls are TRBV5-6 and TRBJ2-3; weak D call: TRBD2 (5 bases). There are 14 residues in the CDR3. Trimming shortened V by 1 base and J by 4 bases, and 10 bases separated the two germline ends. The V gene's germline CDR1 is SGHDT and CDR2 YYEEEE. The chain's CDR3 is CASSLMGDADTQYF. The DNA for the CDR3 is TGTGCCAGCAGCTTGATGGGAGATGCAGATACGCAGTATTTT.

This clonotype was observed at least ten times. The chain is built from TRBV28 and TRBJ1-2; 9 nucleotides line up with TRBD1. From germline, CDR1 is MDHEN and CDR2 SYDVKM. Losses at the gene ends were 3 bases for V and 4 bases for J; bases not matched to a gene: 6. This CDR3 comprises 15 residues. CDR3 amino acids: CASSFRDRVFYGYTF. DNA of the CDR3: TGTGCCAGCAGTTTCCGGGACAGGGTGTTCTATGGCTACACCTTC.

Concerning this clonotype itself: A much larger clone differs from this one at a single base, so this may be a read error. This sequence joins TRBV12-3 or TRBV12-4 and TRBJ1-6; D is undetermined. This CDR3 has 15 residues. In nucleotides, the CDR3 is TGTGCCAGCAGTTTGGTCTTCTCCTATAATTCAACCCTCCACTTT. Its protein is CASSLVFSYNSTLHF.

This chain uses TRBV20-1 with TRBJ1-5; D gene uncertain. Trimming cost V 2 bases and J 3 bases, with 14 bases left between them. This CDR3 has 15 residues. From germline, CDR1 is DFQATT and CDR2 SNEGSKA (reference sequence). This CDR3 is CSARPGPNYNQPQHF. The CDR3 DNA sequence: TGCAGTGCTAGACCCGGCCCGAATTACAATCAGCCCCAGCATTTT.

This clonotype was counted at least ten times. The gene calls are TRBV12-3 or TRBV12-4 and TRBJ2-7, with 9 nucleotides matching TRBD1. The CDR3 spans 15 residues. With 6 bases clipped from V and 4 bases from J, the junction kept 10 bases outside the gene matches. CDR3 amino acids: CASRVGTGSTYEQYF. CDR3 nucleotides: TGTGCCAGCAGGGTGGGGACAGGGAGTACGTACGAGCAGTACTTC.

Many counts were recorded for this clonotype. This chain connects TRBV13 to TRBJ2-3; 8 bases line up with TRBD2. After removal of 6 bases from V and 0 bases from J, the junction contained 8 bases not matched to a gene. The CDR3 has 16 residues. Germline values: CDR1 PRHDT, CDR2 FYEKMQ (reference sequence). The chain's CDR3 is CASRGRSGTSTDTQYF. DNA of the CDR3: TGTGCCAGCAGGGGCCGTAGCGGGACTAGCACAGATACGCAGTATTTT.

This clonotype has only one observation. The chain recombines TRBV7-9 with TRBJ2-7, with unresolved D. Trimming took off 6 bases at V and 9 bases at J, with 15 bases between the two ends. This CDR3 has 12 amino acids. Looked up from germline, CDR1 is SEHNR and CDR2 is FQNEAQ (reference sequence). CDR3 in amino acids: CASSGELSRQYF. CDR3 in DNA: TGTGCCAGCAGTGGGGAATTAAGCCGGCAGTACTTC.

This clonotype was counted at least ten times. V is TRBV28 and J is TRBJ2-3, with 8 bases matching TRBD2. Germline-derived CDR1 and CDR2 are MDHEN and SYDVKM. This CDR3 has 16 residues. The J segment lost 2 bases and the V segment lost 7 bases, leaving 11 bases of the junction unmatched. The CDR3 spells CASMTPGRVYTDTQYF. CDR3 sequence (DNA): TGTGCCAGCATGACCCCCGGGAGGGTTTACACAGATACGCAGTATTTT.

This clonotype was recorded a few times. The rearrangement uses TRBV6-1 and TRBJ1-3; 10 bases fit TRBD1. Trimming took 9 bases from V and 3 from J; bases not matched to a gene: 5. Germline V gene sequence: CDR1 MNHNS, CDR2 SASEGT. This CDR3 is built from 14 residues. CDR3 in DNA: TGTGCCAGTATCGACAGGGGGCTTGGAAACACCATATATTTT. This codes for CASIDRGLGNTIYF.